The rows below give T cell receptor beta chains drawn from one sample of a study of shared clonotypes between healthy human individuals. The repertoire was sequenced with immunoSEQ multiplex PCR; TCRdb's copy has only in-frame clones and lacks some. Altogether more than 2,000,000 clones are present, over 85% being singletons, with the ten largest covering under 0.45%. Specimen: naive CD4+ T cells from PBMCs. The receptors derive from a man in his late teens or twenties in good health. Some clones in this sample may be carry-over from other donors' samples. Each CDR3 is given with its conserved first and last residue. D genes are given only for firm matches. Size tells how often a clone was seen (once, few, many) or the class of an expanded clone, and some rows leave it out.

cdr3_nt | cdr3_aa | d_call | j_call | v_call | clone_size | cdr3_length
TGCGCCAGCAGCTTGGCCGTACTAGTTTCCTACAATGAGCAGTTCTTC | CASSLAVLVSYNEQFF | - | TRBJ2-1 | TRBV5-1 | - | 16
TGTGCCAGCAGCATCGCCGGACAGGGTGGGACCGGGGAGCTGTTTTTT | CASSIAGQGGTGELFF | TRBD1 | TRBJ2-2 | TRBV7-3 | - | 16
TGTGCCTGGAGTGTAAGGGCGAATCAGCCCCAGCATTTT | CAWSVRANQPQHF | - | TRBJ1-5 | TRBV30 | - | 13
TGTGCCTGGACCCGACCCCGAAGAGAGCAGTACTTC | CAWTRPRREQYF | - | TRBJ2-7 | TRBV30 | once | 12
TGTGCCAGCAGGGGCGGGGTGGGCATTGGTCAGCCCCAGCATTTT | CASRGGVGIGQPQHF | - | TRBJ1-5 | TRBV28 | - | 15
TGTGCCAGCAGTCTTACAGGGGTAGGAGGAAACACCATATATTTT | CASSLTGVGGNTIYF | TRBD1 | TRBJ1-3 | TRBV27 | once | 15
TGCGCCAGCAGCGCGAACAGGGCTACCTACGAGCAGTACTTC | CASSANRATYEQYF | - | TRBJ2-7 | TRBV5-1 | - | 14
TGTGCCACCAGCAGTAGTTACCCGGGACTTAGGAGCTCCTACGAGCAGTACTTC | CATSSSYPGLRSSYEQYF | - | TRBJ2-7 | TRBV15 | - | 18
TGTGCCAGCAGTGGTGGGGGCACTAGCGGCTCCTACGAGCAGTACTTC | CASSGGGTSGSYEQYF | TRBD2 | TRBJ2-7 | TRBV6-1 | - | 16
TGTGCCAGCAGCTTAGCGCTGAGACTAGCGGGAGGCCCTAGCTCCTACGAGCAGTACTTC | CASSLALRLAGGPSSYEQYF | TRBD2 | TRBJ2-7 | TRBV7-2 | - | 20
TGTGCCAGCAGTCTCACAGGGTTGGAAGCTTTCTTT | CASSLTGLEAFF | - | TRBJ1-1 | TRBV28 | - | 12
TGTGCCAGCAGTCGGTTCGTTGGGCTCGGATACGAGCAGTACTTC | CASSRFVGLGYEQYF | - | TRBJ2-7 | TRBV27 | - | 15
TGTGCCAGCAGGGCTGACTCAGATACGCAGTATTTT | CASRADSDTQYF | - | TRBJ2-3 | TRBV2 | - | 12
TGCGCCAGCAGTGAGCAAAGGAACACTGAAGCTTTCTTT | CASSEQRNTEAFF | - | TRBJ1-1 | TRBV10-1 | - | 13
TGTGCCAGCTCCTCATACTACGAGCAGTACTTC | CASSSYYEQYF | - | TRBJ2-7 | TRBV6-6 | once | 11
TGTGCCAGCAGTTTTGGGAAGAAGGGAGTCTATGGCTACACCTTC | CASSFGKKGVYGYTF | - | TRBJ1-2 | TRBV28 | - | 15
TGTGCCAGCAGCTTAGGGGACCAGAGCAGGAGTTTCTTT | CASSLGDQSRSFF | - | TRBJ1-1 | TRBV11-2 | - | 13
TGTGCCAGCAGCCCCGACACGCTTAGGACCAATCAGCCCCAGCATTTT | CASSPDTLRTNQPQHF | - | TRBJ1-5 | TRBV7-8 | once | 16
TGTGCCATCAGCCTGACAGGCCAGGGAGATACGCAGTATTTT | CAISLTGQGDTQYF | - | TRBJ2-3 | TRBV10-3 | - | 14
TGTGCCAGCAGCGCTACGGGACTAGCAGGGGATGAGCAGTTCTTC | CASSATGLAGDEQFF | TRBD2 | TRBJ2-1 | TRBV9 | once | 15